A single sample is the source of the 23 T cell receptor beta chains below, sequenced in a study of shared clonotypes between healthy human individuals. Profiling relied on immunoSEQ multiplex PCR, and the TCRdb table lists in-frame clones only, not all of them. The repertoire holds roughly 2,500,000 clones, with approximately 93% as singletons. The sample comprised naive CD4+ T cells from PBMCs. Subset meaning: CD45RA+ positively selected. All receptors come from a man aged 18 to 29 in good health. Some clones in this sample may be carry-over from other donors' samples.

This rearrangement joins TRBV4-2 to TRBJ2-1, with TRBD2 matching 10 bases. V was clipped by 0 bases and J by 3 bases; unmatched bases: 5. The CDR3 is 17 amino acids. Germline loops: CDR1 LGHNA, CDR2 YNFKEQ. DNA of the CDR3: TGTGCCAGCAGCCAAGAGGGAACTAGCGGGGTCTACAATGAGCAGTTCTTC. Amino acids: CASSQEGTSGVYNEQFF.

Details on this clone: This CDR3 is also generated by other DNA sequences in the sample. The chain employs TRBV28 and TRBJ2-4; a possible D gene is TRBD2 (6 bases). The CDR3 has 15 amino acids. Trimming removed 5 bases from V and 0 bases from J, with 11 bases in between. Germline V gives CDR1 MDHEN, CDR2 SYDVKM. CDR3 coding DNA: TGTGCCAGCAGTCCTCCGGGACTAGCCAAAAACATTCAGTACTTC. It specifies CASSPPGLAKNIQYF.

The rearrangement links TRBV28 to TRBJ1-3, with TRBD1 as a possible D gene (6 bases). The CDR3 contains 16 residues. The V end was cut by 2 bases, the J end by 3 bases, with 14 bases between. The germline V gene encodes CDR1 MDHEN and CDR2 SYDVKM. Here the CDR3 reads CASSLPTGNGGNTIYF. The DNA for the CDR3 is TGTGCCAGCAGTTTACCCACAGGGAATGGTGGAAACACCATATATTTT. Complete variable domain (other parts from reference TRBV28 and TRBJ1-3): DVKVTQSSRYLVKRTGEKVFLECVQDMDHENMFWYRQDPGLGLRLIYFSYDVKMKEKGDIPEGYSVSREKKERFSLILESASTNQTSMYLCASSLPTGNGGNTIYFGEGSWLTVV.

The chain employs TRBV7-9 and TRBJ2-7; 9 nucleotides align to TRBD1. V lost 0 bases and J lost 6; bases outside the gene matches: 12. Germline V CDR1 and CDR2: SEHNR, FQNEAQ (reference sequence). The CDR3 spans 17 residues. CDR3 sequence (DNA): TGTGCCAGCAGCTTAGCGCTCTTCAGGACAGGGGCAGTCGAGCAGTACTTC. This translates into CASSLALFRTGAVEQYF.

About this clone: The conserved closing phenylalanine or tryptophan is absent in this CDR3, likely reflecting a read error. The limits of the CDR3 on the DNA are not certain, so only TCRdb's listed CDR3 is given. The chain recombines TRBV27 with TRBJ1-2; TRBD1 is the table's D call and was not checked against the DNA. A total of 12 residues make up the CDR3, ends included. CDR1 and CDR2 from the germline V gene are MNHEY and SMNVEV (reference sequence). CDR3 amino acids: CASLVSLKGEPA.

The CDR3 sequence: CASSYVQGHQPQHF. In DNA, the CDR3 is TGTGCCAGCAGTTACGTTCAGGGGCATCAGCCCCAGCATTTT. The chain recombines TRBV6-5 with TRBJ1-5, with a possible D match to TRBD1 (6 bases). The CDR3 consists of 14 residues. The ends were cut back, 2 bases at V and 5 bases at J, with 10 bases in the middle. Germline CDR1 reads MNHEY; CDR2 reads SVGAGI.

This sequence joins TRBV7-2 and TRBJ2-5; a weak D match, TRBD2 (5 bases). The CDR3 has 14 residues. Trimming pared 2 bases from V and 5 bases from J, leaving 12 bases between. Germline CDR1 SGHTA, CDR2 FQGNSA. CDR3 sequence: CASSLQRGLETQYF. The CDR3 nucleotides read TGTGCCAGCAGCTTACAGAGAGGGCTGGAGACCCAGTACTTC.

This sequence joins TRBV7-9 and TRBJ2-5; D remains ambiguous. CDR1 SEHNR and CDR2 FQNEAQ come from the germline V gene (reference sequence). V lost 7 bases to trimming and J lost 2 bases, with 17 bases between them. The CDR3 totals 15 residues. CDR3 residues: CASTSLLPIQETQYF. CDR3 DNA: TGTGCCAGCACCTCTTTGCTCCCTATACAAGAGACCCAGTACTTC.

Remarks on this clone: Other DNA sequences from this sample encode an identical CDR3 as well. V is TRBV7-2 and J is TRBJ2-7; TRBD2 matches 9 bases. V gave up 3 bases and J gave up 1 base; unmatched junction bases: 1. Germline V gene sequence: CDR1 SGHTA, CDR2 FQGNSA. The CDR3 is 14 amino acids. CDR3 sequence: CASSFTSGSYEQYF. The CDR3 nucleotides are TGTGCCAGCAGCTTTACTAGCGGGTCCTACGAGCAGTACTTC.

The rearrangement uses TRBV29-1 and TRBJ2-2; D is perhaps TRBD1 (6 bases). The CDR3 loop spans 14 amino acids. With 2 bases removed from V and 1 base from J, the gap between germline ends came to 8 bases. Germline-derived CDR1 and CDR2 are SQVTM and ANQGSEA. The CDR3 coding sequence is TGCAGCGTTGAACAGGGGATGAACACCGGGGAGCTGTTTTTT. Translation gives CSVEQGMNTGELFF.

The chain couples TRBV5-1 to TRBJ1-1; TRBD1 aligns across 7 bases. Germline assignment: CDR1 SGHRS and CDR2 YFSETQ. This CDR3 has 12 residues. Trimming at V came to 2 bases and at J to 11 bases, leaving 6 bases not matched to a gene. This CDR3 reads CASSLDRVAAFF. CDR3 bases: TGCGCCAGCAGCTTAGACAGGGTGGCGGCTTTCTTT. Based on the CDR3 plus reference TRBV5-1 and TRBJ1-1, the full variable domain is KAGVTQTPRYLIKTRGQQVTLSCSPISGHRSVSWYQQTPGQGLQFLFEYFSETQRNKGNFPGRFSGRQFSNSRSEMNVSTLELGDSALYLCASSLDRVAAFFGQGTRLTVV.

This clone was seen only once. This chain uses TRBV27 with TRBJ1-1; 9 bases align to TRBD1. The V segment lost 6 bases and the J segment 4 bases; nucleotides outside the gene matches: 12. CDR1 is MNHEY and CDR2 is SMNVEV in the germline V gene (reference sequence). This CDR3 spans 16 amino acids. This CDR3 is CASSPRWKDRGTEAFF. The DNA for the CDR3 is TGTGCCAGCAGCCCACGGTGGAAGGACAGGGGCACTGAAGCTTTCTTT.

This clone was counted a few times. DNA of the CDR3: TGTGCCTGGAGTCTGGGGACGGGAACGATCAATCAGCCCCAGCATTTT. Translation: CAWSLGTGTINQPQHF. V is TRBV30 and J is TRBJ1-5; a weak D match, TRBD1 (5 bases). Between the trimmed V and J ends, which lost 2 bases and 3 bases, there was a span of 17 bases. The CDR3 is 16 amino acids. The germline gives CDR1 GTSNPN, CDR2 SVGIG (reference sequence).

V and J are TRBV19 and TRBJ1-3; no firm D call. Germline V lookup: CDR1 LNHDA, CDR2 SQIVND (reference sequence). CDR3 length: 14 amino acids. Trimming shortened V by 3 bases and J by 0 bases, and 6 bases separated the two germline ends. The CDR3 nucleotides are TGTGCCAGTAGTATTTTGAACTCTGGAAACACCATATATTTT. It translates to CASSILNSGNTIYF.

The J gene is TRBJ1-4, the V gene TRBV5-8; no reliable D call. This CDR3 contains 13 residues. Germline assignment: CDR1 SGHTS and CDR2 YDEGEE. V gave up 1 base and J gave up 8 bases, with 9 bases separating them. The CDR3 DNA reads as TGTGCCAGCAGCTTGCCAGATAACGAAAAACTGTTTTTT. It encodes CASSLPDNEKLFF.

This chain joins TRBV19 and TRBJ1-2; maybe TRBD1 (5 bases). CDR1 and CDR2 from the germline V gene are LNHDA and SQIVND (reference sequence). Trimming shortened V by 5 bases and J by 4 bases, and 17 bases separated the two germline ends. CDR3 length: 15 residues. The CDR3 DNA reads TGTGCCAGTAGTCTTTATCACAGGTCGGGCTATGGCTACACCTTC. Amino acids: CASSLYHRSGYGYTF.

This clone has just a few counts. V is TRBV5-4 and J is TRBJ1-2, with D tentatively TRBD1 (5 bases). CDR1 is SGHNT and CDR2 is YYREEE in the germline V gene (reference sequence). CDR3 length: 13 amino acids. V was shortened by 4 bases and J by 5 bases, with 12 bases between the two germline ends. Here the CDR3 DNA reads TGTGCCAGCAGCCCCGGGACGTCTTATGGCTACACCTTC. The encoded protein is CASSPGTSYGYTF.

Remarks on this clone: One junction end does not reproduce the germline sequence, and a read error may be involved. The chain uses TRBV28 and TRBJ1-2, with TRBD1 identical over 12 bases. Germline CDR1 MDHEN, CDR2 SYDVKM. The CDR3 runs to 13 residues. The CDR3 loop is CASSLPGQGADDF. In DNA, the CDR3 is TGTGCCAGCAGTCTACCGGGACAGGGGGCCGACGACTTC.

The chain joins TRBV7-6 to TRBJ1-2, with 8 bases fitting TRBD1. The length of the CDR3 is 14 residues. The germline V gene encodes CDR1 SGHVS and CDR2 FNYEAQ. The V gene end was trimmed by 1 base and the J gene end by 8 bases; junction bases not matched to a gene: 6. This CDR3 is CASSLGSRGQGYTF. CDR3 DNA sequence: TGTGCCAGCAGCTTAGGCAGCAGGGGGCAGGGCTACACCTTC. Combining the CDR3 with reference TRBV7-6 and TRBJ1-2 gives the whole variable domain GAGVSQSPRYKVTKRGQDVALRCDPISGHVSLYWYRQALGQGPEFLTYFNYEAQQDKSGLPNDRFSAERPEGSISTLTIQRTEQRDSAMYRCASSLGSRGQGYTFGSGTRLTVV.

Only one count was recorded for this clone. CDR3 nucleotide sequence: TGTGCCAGCAGCTTGGGAGCCAGGAGCTCCTACGAGCAGTACTTC. Its translation is CASSLGARSSYEQYF. The rearrangement links TRBV5-5 to TRBJ2-7; D gene unclear. Per germline, CDR1 SGHKS and CDR2 YYEKEE (reference sequence). The CDR3 covers 15 residues. The ends were cut back, 0 bases at V and 0 bases at J, with 10 bases in the middle.

This CDR3 reads CASSDRGAGQPQHF. CDR3 in DNA: TGTGCCAGCAGTGATAGGGGGGCGGGACAGCCCCAGCATTTT. J is TRBJ1-5 and V is TRBV2, with D possibly matching TRBD1 (6 bases). CDR1 SNHLY and CDR2 FYNNEI come from the germline V gene. This CDR3 spans 14 amino acids. V lost 3 bases and J lost 7, with 13 bases in between.

This clone has a single count. The chain recombines TRBV19 with TRBJ1-1; 8 nucleotides line up with TRBD1. From germline, CDR1 is LNHDA and CDR2 SQIVND (reference sequence). The CDR3 has 13 amino acids. V shed 9 bases and J 8 bases; nucleotides not matched to a gene: 11. Here the CDR3 DNA reads TGTGCCAGCGGGGACACGGACAGGGTCGAAGCTTTCTTT. Translating gives CASGDTDRVEAFF.

The chain combines TRBV7-3 with TRBJ2-1; 7 nucleotides match TRBD2. After removal of 5 bases from V and 9 bases from J, the junction contained 10 bases not matched to a gene. CDR1 and CDR2 (germline): SGHTA, FQGTGA. This CDR3 contains 14 residues. The CDR3 region is CASSPIAGHPEQFF. The CDR3 coding sequence is TGTGCCAGCAGCCCCATAGCGGGTCACCCTGAGCAGTTCTTC.